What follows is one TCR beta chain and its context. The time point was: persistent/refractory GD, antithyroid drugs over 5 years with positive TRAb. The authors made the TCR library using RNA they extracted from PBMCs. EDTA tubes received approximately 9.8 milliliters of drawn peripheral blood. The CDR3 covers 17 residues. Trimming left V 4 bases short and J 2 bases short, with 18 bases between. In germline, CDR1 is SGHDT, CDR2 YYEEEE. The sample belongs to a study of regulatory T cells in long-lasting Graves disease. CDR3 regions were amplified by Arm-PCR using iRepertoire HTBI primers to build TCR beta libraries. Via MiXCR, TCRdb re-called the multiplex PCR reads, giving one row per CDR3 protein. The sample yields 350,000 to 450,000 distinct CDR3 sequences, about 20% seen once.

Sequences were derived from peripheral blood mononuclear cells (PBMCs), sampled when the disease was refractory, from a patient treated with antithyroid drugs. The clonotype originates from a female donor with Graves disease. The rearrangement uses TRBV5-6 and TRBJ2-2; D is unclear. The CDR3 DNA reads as TGTGCCAGCAGCCCCCCCGACGACAAATATAACACCGGGGAGCTGTTTTTT. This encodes CASSPPDDKYNTGELFF.